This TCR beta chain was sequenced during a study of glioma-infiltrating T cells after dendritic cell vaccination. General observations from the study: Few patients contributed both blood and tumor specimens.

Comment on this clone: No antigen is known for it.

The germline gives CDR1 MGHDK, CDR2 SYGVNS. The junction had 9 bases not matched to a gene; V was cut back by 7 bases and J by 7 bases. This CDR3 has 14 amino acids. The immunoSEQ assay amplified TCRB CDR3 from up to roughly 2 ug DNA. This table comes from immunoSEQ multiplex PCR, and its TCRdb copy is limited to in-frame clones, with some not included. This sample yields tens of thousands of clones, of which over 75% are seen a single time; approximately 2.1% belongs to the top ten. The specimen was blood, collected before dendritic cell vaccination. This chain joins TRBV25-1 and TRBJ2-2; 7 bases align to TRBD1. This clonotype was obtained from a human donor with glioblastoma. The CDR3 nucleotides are TGTGCCAGCAAGACAACAGGGGCGGGCGGGGAGCTGTTTTTT. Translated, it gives CASKTTGAGGELFF.